This T cell receptor (beta chain) was captured in a study of T-cell memory formation after mild COVID-19. At the level of the study: Most TCR clusters belonged to a single donor.

V trimming: 3 bases; J trimming: 3 bases; junction bases outside the gene matches: 8. CDR1 is MDHEN and CDR2 is SYDVKM in the germline V gene. The CDR3 has 16 residues. This clonotype was found a few times. Its cognate antigen is unknown. Study-level results: Clones that contracted clustered mainly in CM and EM if CD4+ and in EMRA if CD8+. Clones contracting over day 15 to 85 were CD4/CD8 balanced, with later expanders leaning CD4+.

TCR alpha and TCR beta cDNA libraries with sample barcodes and UMIs came from 5'RACE using constant-segment primers. TCRdb recomputed calls from the 5' RACE reads with MiXCR, one row per CDR3 protein. Here the sample spans about 340,000 distinct CDR3 sequences, more than 15% being singletons. The rearrangement joins TRBV28 to TRBJ2-5; 9 bases fit TRBD2. The clonotype originates from a man between 18 and 35 years old who had mild COVID-19 (a few samples of this study predate the infection). Cell type and time point are not known. Sequencing was done on a sample of PBMCs or a T cell subset sorted from them (not recorded which). The CDR3 region is CASSFRSGGIEETQYF. CDR3 nucleotides: TGTGCCAGCAGTTTTAGGAGCGGGGGGATCGAAGAGACCCAGTACTTC.